The 17 T cell receptor beta chains listed next were all sequenced from one sample in a study of cytomegalovirus exposure and HLA in healthy donors. Assay: immunoSEQ multiplex PCR; the TCRdb copy retains only in-frame clones and omits some. The table includes around 300,000 clones, 87% detected once. The material sequenced was PBMCs. These receptor sequences come from a woman aged 25 to 39 in good health and CMV-seropositive.

The chain uses TRBV27 and TRBJ2-7; a possible D gene is TRBD2 (5 bases). Germline V gene data show CDR1 as MNHEY and CDR2 as SMNVEV (reference sequence). The CDR3 spans 15 residues. V lost 6 bases to trimming and J lost 1 base, with 16 bases between them. CDR3 region: CASRYREQRSYEQYF. Written as DNA, the CDR3 is TGTGCCAGCAGGTACCGGGAACAGAGGTCCTACGAGCAGTACTTC.

V and J are TRBV15 and TRBJ1-2; D not certain. This CDR3 region has 13 residues. Trimming removed 8 bases at V and 4 bases at J, with 14 bases between. Germline V CDR1 and CDR2: LNHNV, YYDKDF (reference sequence). The CDR3: CATARPRSYGYTF. The CDR3 DNA reads as TGTGCCACCGCCCGGCCAAGGAGCTATGGCTACACCTTC.

The chain uses TRBV7-6 and TRBJ1-5; 10 positions match TRBD1. CDR1 SGHVS and CDR2 FNYEAQ come from the germline V gene. The CDR3 runs to 15 residues. The J segment lost 1 base and the V segment lost 5 bases, leaving 2 bases of the junction unmatched. In nucleotides, the CDR3 is TGTGCCAGCAGCCGGGACAGGGGAAGCAATCAGCCCCAGCATTTT. This gives the protein CASSRDRGSNQPQHF.

V usage is TRBV7-6 and J usage is TRBJ2-3, with TRBD2 identical over 8 bases. Trimming took 5 bases from V and 0 from J; bases not matched to a gene: 4. The germline gives CDR1 SGHVS, CDR2 FNYEAQ. The CDR3 is 15 residues long. CDR3: CASSPSSGSTDTQYF. The DNA of the CDR3 is TGTGCCAGCAGCCCTTCTAGCGGGAGCACAGATACGCAGTATTTT.

The rearrangement links TRBV27 to TRBJ1-1; D may be TRBD1 (6 bases). V was pared by 2 bases and J by 5 bases, with 12 bases between. CDR1 is MNHEY, CDR2 SMNVEV, per germline (reference sequence). The CDR3 runs to 14 residues. CDR3 bases: TGTGCCAGCAGTTTAAACAGGGCGGGGACTGAAGCTTTCTTT. It translates to CASSLNRAGTEAFF.

For this clone: At the DNA level, this CDR3 is encoded by other sequences in the same sample as well. CDR3 sequence reads: CASSLGTNEKLFF. The CDR3, as DNA: TGCGCCAGCAGCTTAGGGACTAATGAAAAACTGTTTTTT. The chain uses TRBV5-1 and TRBJ1-4; no clear D. The CDR3 is 13 amino acids. Germline values: CDR1 SGHRS, CDR2 YFSETQ. The germline V and J ends were trimmed by 2 bases and 2 bases, with 4 bases remaining between them.

V usage is TRBV4-1 and J usage is TRBJ1-4; D is perhaps TRBD1 (6 bases). This CDR3 spans 14 amino acids. The ends were cut back, 4 bases at V and 5 bases at J, with 11 bases in the middle. Germline CDR1 reads MGHRA; CDR2 reads YSYEKL. CDR3 nucleotide sequence: TGCGCCAGCAGCCGACCGGACAGAAATGAAAAACTGTTTTTT. Protein sequence: CASSRPDRNEKLFF.

The V gene is TRBV6-5, the J gene TRBJ2-7, with 8 bases matching TRBD1. The length of the CDR3 is 15 residues. Trimming at V came to 2 bases and at J to 3 bases, leaving 6 bases not matched to a gene. CDR1 is MNHEY and CDR2 is SVGAGI in the germline V gene. DNA of the CDR3: TGTGCCAGCAGTTACGTAAGGACAGGGCTCTACGAGCAGTACTTC. Translation: CASSYVRTGLYEQYF.

The chain uses TRBV5-1 and TRBJ1-1; 9 bases are a match to TRBD1. Germline assignment: CDR1 SGHRS and CDR2 YFSETQ. J lost 0 bases, V lost 4 bases, and 10 bases had no gene match. The CDR3 is 17 residues long. CDR3 bases: TGCGCCAGCAGCCCCCTAGGACAGGGGAGCGTGAACACTGAAGCTTTCTTT. This translates into CASSPLGQGSVNTEAFF.

The V and J genes are TRBV7-6 and TRBJ1-1; the D gene is possibly TRBD1 (6 bases). This CDR3 spans 15 amino acids. The V end lost 4 bases, the J end lost 3 bases, and 15 bases lay between the germline ends. Germline V CDR1 and CDR2: SGHVS, FNYEAQ. CDR3 residues: CASSSEGGGDTEAFF. For the CDR3, the DNA is TGTGCCAGCAGCTCAGAAGGGGGAGGGGACACTGAAGCTTTCTTT.

The J gene is TRBJ1-5, the V gene TRBV5-1; D is unresolved. Germline-derived CDR1 and CDR2 are SGHRS and YFSETQ. The CDR3 sequence is 15 residues long. V shed 0 bases and J shed 3 bases, with 10 bases lying between them. The CDR3 sequence is CASSLGVRDNQPQHF. The DNA of the CDR3 is TGCGCCAGCAGCTTGGGGGTGAGGGACAATCAGCCCCAGCATTTT.

The V call is TRBV4-1, the J call TRBJ2-1; a possible D gene is TRBD1 (6 bases). CDR3 size: 14 residues. V lost 3 bases and J lost 8, with 14 bases in between. Germline lookup yields CDR1 MGHRA and CDR2 YSYEKL. The CDR3 loop is CASSQLQGRDEQFF. CDR3 DNA sequence: TGCGCCAGCAGCCAGTTACAGGGTCGGGATGAGCAGTTCTTC.

The chain combines TRBV27 with TRBJ1-5, with D possibly being TRBD1 (6 bases). Germline V lookup: CDR1 MNHEY, CDR2 SMNVEV (reference sequence). V lost 4 bases and J lost 0, with 7 bases in between. The CDR3 is 14 residues long. The CDR3 DNA reads as TGTGCCAGCAGTTCAGGGGATAGCAATCAGCCCCAGCATTTT. Its translation: CASSSGDSNQPQHF.

J is TRBJ2-7 and V is TRBV7-9, with D possibly being TRBD1 (7 bases). Trimming cost V 6 bases and J 0 bases, with 12 bases left between them. CDR1 and CDR2 (germline): SEHNR, FQNEAQ (reference sequence). This CDR3 spans 14 amino acids. CDR3 in DNA: TGTGCCAGCAGACGACAGGGAGGCTCCTACGAGCAGTACTTC. As protein: CASRRQGGSYEQYF.

The rearrangement uses TRBV7-3 and TRBJ1-2, with a tentative D call TRBD1 (6 bases). CDR3 size: 14 residues. V shed 1 base and J shed 8 bases, with 14 bases lying between them. CDR1 is SGHTA, CDR2 FQGTGA, per germline. The CDR3 reads CASSLRSDGGGYTF. Written as DNA, the CDR3 is TGTGCCAGCAGCTTAAGAAGCGATGGGGGCGGCTACACCTTC. Looking up the rest from reference TRBV7-3 and TRBJ1-2 gives the full variable domain: GAGVSQTPSNKVTEKGKYVELRCDPISGHTALYWYRQSLGQGPEFLIYFQGTGAADDSGLPNDRFFAVRPEGSVSTLKIQRTERGDSAVYLCASSLRSDGGGYTFGSGTRLTVV.

This sequence joins TRBV5-6 and TRBJ1-4; no clear D. The CDR3 runs 14 residues. Per the germline V gene, CDR1 is SGHDT and CDR2 is YYEEEE. Trimming removed 1 base from V and 2 bases from J, with 6 bases in between. CDR3 DNA sequence: TGTGCCAGCAGCTTGATCGGGACTAATGAAAAACTGTTTTTT. Translated: CASSLIGTNEKLFF.

This rearrangement joins TRBV13 to TRBJ2-1; either TRBD1 or TRBD2 may supply D (6 bases each). Looked up from germline, CDR1 is PRHDT and CDR2 is FYEKMQ (reference sequence). Trimming removed 3 bases from V and 6 bases from J, with 15 bases in between. The CDR3 spans 15 residues. For the CDR3, the DNA is TGTGCCAGCAGCTTTTTTACTAGGGGGGTCAATGAGCAGTTCTTC. Protein: CASSFFTRGVNEQFF. Filled out from reference TRBV13 and TRBJ2-1, the complete variable domain reads AAGVIQSPRHLIKEKRETATLKCYPIPRHDTVYWYQQGPGQDPQFLISFYEKMQSDKGSIPDRFSAQQFSDYHSELNMSSLELGDSALYFCASSFFTRGVNEQFFGPGTRLTVL.